One sample yielded the 32 T cell receptor beta chains listed below, sequenced in a study of T-cell reconstitution after alpha-beta-depleted transplantation in children. Unique molecular identifiers were used in preparing the TCRbeta library. TCRdb analysed the PCR reads with MiXCR anew, one entry per CDR3 protein. The sample includes approximately 500,000 distinct CDR3 sequences, roughly a tenth of them seen just once. The input for sequencing was PBMCs, taken before TCRalphabeta/CD19-depleted stem cell transplant. The receptors stem from a child aged 2 to 10 with inherited bone marrow failure, due to receive a stem cell transplant.

Many counts were recorded for this clonotype. The rearrangement uses TRBV4-3 and TRBJ1-6, with TRBD1 identical over 8 bases. The CDR3 has 16 residues. From germline, CDR1 is LGHNA and CDR2 YSLEER. V shed 0 bases, J shed 7 bases, and the junction held 5 bases outside the gene matches. The CDR3 spells CASSQDPGGTNSPLHF. Written as DNA, the CDR3 is TGCGCCAGCAGCCAAGATCCAGGGGGCACCAATTCACCCCTCCACTTT.

This clonotype appeared many times. J is TRBJ2-5 and V is TRBV27; no firm D call. The V gene lost 6 bases and the J gene lost 5 bases, with 16 bases spanning the gap. This CDR3 region has 14 residues. From germline, CDR1 is MNHEY and CDR2 SMNVEV (reference sequence). The CDR3 loop is CASSWYGQSETQYF. DNA of the CDR3: TGTGCCAGCAGCTGGTATGGCCAATCCGAGACCCAGTACTTC.

The chain links TRBV5-1 to TRBJ1-5; D not resolved. Trimming removed 0 bases from V and 5 bases from J, with 9 bases in between. Germline lookup yields CDR1 SGHRS and CDR2 YFSETQ. The CDR3 sequence is 14 residues long. The CDR3 loop is CASSLEPSDQPQHF. The DNA for the CDR3 is TGCGCCAGCAGCTTGGAACCTTCGGATCAGCCCCAGCATTTT.

In this sample, this clonotype turned up a few times. The rearrangement joins TRBV4-3 to TRBJ2-5, with D perhaps matching TRBD2 (6 bases). Looked up from germline, CDR1 is LGHNA and CDR2 is YSLEER. The CDR3 loop spans 17 amino acids. Trimming removed 0 bases from V and 1 base from J, with 15 bases in between. The CDR3 sequence is CASSQDFGGAGQETQYF. CDR3 bases: TGCGCCAGCAGCCAAGATTTCGGGGGTGCGGGCCAAGAGACCCAGTACTTC.

The table lists this clonotype with a count of one. This rearrangement joins TRBV4-3 to TRBJ2-1; 10 nucleotides align to TRBD2. The CDR3 totals 17 residues. The V gene's germline CDR1 is LGHNA and CDR2 YSLEER. V lost 0 bases to trimming and J lost 6 bases; unmatched junction nucleotides: 8. DNA for the CDR3: TGCGCCAGCAGCCAAGATCTCGGGGGACTAGCGAGCAATGAGCAGTTCTTC. This gives the protein CASSQDLGGLASNEQFF.

This chain joins TRBV11-3 and TRBJ2-7; 8 positions agree with TRBD2. Germline V gene lookup returns CDR1 SGHNT and CDR2 YENEEA. This CDR3 spans 16 amino acids. V lost 5 bases, J lost 2 bases, and 11 bases stayed unmatched. The CDR3 DNA sequence: TGTGCCAGCAGCCCCCCCGGGGGGGATTATACCTACGAGCAGTACTTC. This codes for CASSPPGGDYTYEQYF.

This clonotype was detected ten times or more. The chain couples TRBV7-9 to TRBJ2-3; D is unclear. The CDR3 spans 12 residues. Germline CDR1 is SEHNR and CDR2 is FQNEAQ (reference sequence). Trimming stripped 5 bases from V and 6 bases from J, with 9 bases between. For the CDR3, the DNA is TGTGCCAGCAGCGCTAGTCGTGATACGCAGTATTTT. Residues: CASSASRDTQYF.

This clonotype was counted at least ten times. This chain joins TRBV7-9 and TRBJ2-3; unclear D gene. This CDR3 is built from 15 residues. Trimming took off 5 bases at V and 2 bases at J, with 14 bases between the two ends. Germline CDR1 is SEHNR and CDR2 is FQNEAQ (reference sequence). The CDR3 is CASSGEEAPTDTQYF. CDR3 nucleotides: TGTGCCAGCAGCGGAGAAGAGGCCCCCACAGATACGCAGTATTTT.

The sample holds many counts of this clonotype. The V call is TRBV18, the J call TRBJ2-7; perhaps TRBD1 as D (6 bases). Trimming took off 1 base at V and 5 bases at J, with 15 bases between the two ends. The CDR3 runs to 15 residues. CDR1 and CDR2 from the germline V gene are KGHSH and LQKENI. The CDR3 here is CASSPRSGEFHEQYF. CDR3 DNA: TGTGCCAGCTCACCACGTTCAGGGGAGTTCCACGAGCAGTACTTC.

The chain employs TRBV4-3 and TRBJ2-7; 8 positions agree with TRBD2. The trim removed 3 bases at V and 1 base at J, leaving 8 bases unmatched. CDR3 size: 16 residues. CDR1 and CDR2 from the germline V gene are LGHNA and YSLEER. CDR3 sequence (DNA): TGCGCCAGCAGCCAGTTAGCGGGAACTTTTTCCTACGAGCAGTACTTC. Protein: CASSQLAGTFSYEQYF.

This clonotype was detected many times. In DNA form, the CDR3 reads TGTGCCAGCAGCGTGACTAGCACAGATACGCAGTATTTT. It codes for CASSVTSTDTQYF. The chain has TRBV7-2 and TRBJ2-3; D remains ambiguous. The CDR3 covers 13 residues. Germline CDR1 SGHTA, CDR2 FQGNSA. Trimming removed 5 bases at V and 0 bases at J, with 6 bases between.

The count of this clonotype is one. This rearrangement joins TRBV20-1 to TRBJ1-6, with D possibly being TRBD1 (6 bases). Germline V gives CDR1 DFQATT, CDR2 SNEGSKA (reference sequence). V was pared by 5 bases and J by 4 bases, with 12 bases between. CDR3 size: 14 residues. In DNA form, the CDR3 reads TGCAGTGCTGGCCGGGACACTTATAATTCACCCCTCCACTTT. This codes for CSAGRDTYNSPLHF.

V usage is TRBV4-1 and J usage is TRBJ2-2, with D possibly TRBD2 on 6 matching bases. CDR1 and CDR2 from the germline V gene are MGHRA and YSYEKL. This CDR3 comprises 16 residues. V lost 6 bases to trimming and J lost 5 bases, with 19 bases between them. CDR3 protein: CASRMRDPPGTGELFF. CDR3 DNA sequence: TGCGCCAGCAGGATGCGGGACCCCCCCGGGACCGGGGAGCTGTTTTTT.

This chain connects TRBV28 to TRBJ2-2, with D possibly being TRBD2 (6 bases). Trimming removed 6 bases at V and 3 bases at J, with 14 bases between. The CDR3 spans 15 residues. Germline V gene lookup returns CDR1 MDHEN and CDR2 SYDVKM. CDR3 protein: CASSNTGLHTGELFF. The CDR3 nucleotides are TGTGCCAGCAGCAATACGGGACTCCACACCGGGGAGCTGTTTTTT.

This clonotype was detected only a few times. V is TRBV19 and J is TRBJ2-5; 9 bases are a match to TRBD1. J lost 2 bases, V lost 5 bases, and 9 bases had no gene match. This CDR3 has 16 amino acids. Per germline, CDR1 LNHDA and CDR2 SQIVND (reference sequence). This CDR3 is CASSWGQGSFQETQYF. CDR3 in DNA: TGTGCCAGTAGTTGGGGACAGGGCTCTTTTCAAGAGACCCAGTACTTC.

In the case of this clonotype: A clone one base away is much larger, so this may be a read error. J is TRBJ2-7 and V is TRBV20-1, with 9 bases aligning to TRBD1. CDR3 size: 14 residues. Germline CDR1 and CDR2: DFQATT and SNEGSKA (reference sequence). V lost 4 bases to trimming and J lost 1 base; unmatched junction nucleotides: 5. This CDR3 is CSATDRGSSYEQYF. CDR3 in DNA: TGCAGTGCTACGGACAGGGGCTCGTCCTACGAGCAGTACTTC.

The chain joins TRBV7-2 to TRBJ2-7; perhaps D is TRBD1 or TRBD2 (6 bases each). Germline CDR1 reads SGHTA; CDR2 reads FQGNSA. V lost 0 bases and J lost 2, with 11 bases in between. The length of the CDR3 is 15 residues. This CDR3 reads CASSLAGGRTYEQYF. The DNA of the CDR3 is TGTGCCAGCAGCTTAGCGGGGGGCAGGACCTACGAGCAGTACTTC.

This clonotype was counted at least ten times. The chain recombines TRBV29-1 with TRBJ2-1; the D gene is possibly TRBD2 (5 bases). V was shortened by 2 bases and J by 6 bases, with 11 bases between the two germline ends. From germline, CDR1 is SQVTM and CDR2 ANQGSEA. CDR3 length: 13 amino acids. Here the CDR3 DNA reads TGCAGCGTTGAACGCACTAGTCCCAATGAGCAGTTCTTC. Its translation: CSVERTSPNEQFF.

The V gene is TRBV29-1, the J gene TRBJ2-6, with D perhaps matching TRBD1 (5 bases). Per germline, CDR1 SQVTM and CDR2 ANQGSEA. This CDR3 contains 16 residues. Trimming removed 6 bases from V and 1 base from J, with 16 bases in between. CDR3 residues: CSVLGAGQSGANVLTF. Here the CDR3 DNA reads TGCAGCGTCCTAGGGGCAGGGCAGTCTGGGGCCAACGTCCTGACTTTC.

A remark on this clonotype: A much larger clone differs from this one at a single base, so this may be a read error. The V call is TRBV7-9, the J call TRBJ2-2, with D possibly matching TRBD1 (6 bases). Deletions cut 5 bases from V and 4 bases from J, with 17 bases between. Germline V gives CDR1 SEHNR, CDR2 FQNEAQ (reference sequence). This CDR3 comprises 16 residues. CDR3 region: CASSAIGTPSTGELFF. The CDR3, as DNA: TGTGCCAGCAGCGCCATCGGGACACCTAGCACCGGGGAGCTGTTTTTT.

The rearrangement uses TRBV28 and TRBJ2-7; 7 nucleotides line up with TRBD1. From germline, CDR1 is MDHEN and CDR2 SYDVKM. Unmatched junction bases numbered 10, after V lost 4 bases and J lost 7 bases. The CDR3 consists of 14 residues. CDR3 region: CASSSPETGFEQYF. The CDR3 DNA reads TGTGCCAGCAGTTCCCCCGAGACAGGGTTTGAGCAGTACTTC.

In this sample, this clonotype turned up many times. CDR3 in amino acids: CASSLEAVSYEQYF. The CDR3 DNA reads as TGTGCCAGCAGCTTGGAAGCGGTCTCCTACGAGCAGTACTTC. The chain links TRBV5-6 to TRBJ2-7; a possible D gene is TRBD2 (5 bases). CDR1 SGHDT and CDR2 YYEEEE come from the germline V gene. Deletions cut 0 bases from V and 0 bases from J, with 7 bases between. This CDR3 is built from 14 residues.

The rearrangement joins TRBV5-1 to TRBJ2-5; the D gene is possibly TRBD1 (5 bases). The CDR3 covers 13 residues. Trimming removed 4 bases at V and 3 bases at J, with 10 bases between. Germline V gene data show CDR1 as SGHRS and CDR2 as YFSETQ. The DNA of the CDR3 is TGCGCCAGCAGCATGGGGCCAGAAGAGACCCAGTACTTC. Its protein product is CASSMGPEETQYF.

This clonotype has ten or more counts. The chain carries TRBV6-5 and TRBJ2-5; D is possibly TRBD2 (5 bases). Trimming stripped 0 bases from V and 5 bases from J, with 13 bases between. CDR1 is MNHEY, CDR2 SVGAGI, per germline. The CDR3 covers 15 residues. The CDR3 loop is CASSYSNGELETQYF. CDR3 DNA: TGTGCCAGCAGTTACTCGAACGGGGAGTTGGAGACCCAGTACTTC.

The chain combines TRBV19 with TRBJ1-5; D gene ambiguous. Germline assignment: CDR1 LNHDA and CDR2 SQIVND (reference sequence). V lost 1 base and J lost 7, with 14 bases in between. The CDR3 is 15 amino acids. The CDR3 DNA is TGTGCCAGTAGTATAGCGACGGCGCTGGGGCAGCCCCAGCATTTT. Protein sequence: CASSIATALGQPQHF.

This clonotype was seen at least ten times. J is TRBJ2-3 and V is TRBV3-1; D possibly corresponds to TRBD2 (5 bases). The V gene lost 9 bases and the J gene lost 2 bases, with 9 bases spanning the gap. CDR3 length: 12 amino acids. Looked up from germline, CDR1 is LGHDT and CDR2 is YNNKEL (reference sequence). The CDR3 loop reads CASRGATDTQYF. Written as DNA, the CDR3 is TGTGCCAGTCGGGGAGCCACAGATACGCAGTATTTT.

This clonotype showed up many times. This chain uses TRBV12-3 or TRBV12-4 with TRBJ2-7; D remains unclear. Trimming stripped 3 bases from V and 1 base from J, with 7 bases between. The CDR3 contains 13 residues. This chain's CDR3 is CASSFSPSYEQYF. The CDR3 region has the DNA TGTGCCAGCAGTTTTTCCCCGTCCTACGAGCAGTACTTC.

This clonotype was detected many times. The chain uses TRBV12-3 or TRBV12-4 and TRBJ2-2; TRBD1 aligns across 8 bases. This CDR3 region has 16 residues. With V trimmed by 5 bases and J by 5 bases, 10 bases remained unmatched. CDR3 residues: CASSPSRTGWTGELFF. The CDR3 nucleotides read TGTGCCAGCAGTCCCTCCCGGACAGGGTGGACCGGGGAGCTGTTTTTT.

This clonotype was seen at least ten times. The genes are TRBV29-1 and TRBJ1-1, with 8 bases fitting TRBD1. CDR3 size: 16 residues. Looked up from germline, CDR1 is SQVTM and CDR2 is ANQGSEA. Trimming removed 3 bases from V and 0 bases from J; junction bases left unmatched: 9. The CDR3 reads CSVEEPGQELNTEAFF. CDR3 in DNA: TGCAGCGTTGAGGAGCCGGGACAGGAGCTGAACACTGAAGCTTTCTTT.

Ten or more counts support this clonotype. The gene calls are TRBV20-1 and TRBJ2-5, with D perhaps being TRBD1 or TRBD2 (5 bases each). V lost 5 bases, J lost 9 bases, and 19 bases lay in between. The CDR3 runs to 13 residues. In germline, CDR1 is DFQATT, CDR2 SNEGSKA (reference sequence). The CDR3 DNA reads TGCAGTGCTCGTCGGGACGGACAAAAGGCCCAGTACTTC. This codes for CSARRDGQKAQYF.

This clonotype was detected a few times. This chain uses TRBV6-1 with TRBJ1-2, with 10 bases aligning to TRBD1. Per germline, CDR1 MNHNS and CDR2 SASEGT. The CDR3 is made up of 16 amino acids. Trimming took 6 bases from V and 0 from J; bases not matched to a gene: 7. This CDR3 reads CASSNDRGPSNYGYTF. The CDR3 nucleotides are TGTGCCAGCAGCAACGACAGGGGGCCTTCTAACTATGGCTACACCTTC.

A few counts support this clonotype. CDR3 bases: TGCAGTGCTAGAGATTCCGGGACTAGCGGGAGGGCCCCCTACGAGCAGTACTTC. This codes for CSARDSGTSGRAPYEQYF. The chain combines TRBV20-1 with TRBJ2-7, with TRBD2 identical over 16 bases. The length of the CDR3 is 18 residues. V dropped 0 bases and J dropped 2; count of bases not matched to a gene: 7. Looked up from germline, CDR1 is DFQATT and CDR2 is SNEGSKA (reference sequence).